This T cell receptor beta chain was recorded in a study of blood T cell repertoires in COVID-19. Study overall: Samples of COVID-19 (acute and convalescent) were obtained from the United States, Italy and Spain. The analysed material was cDNA or gDNA that came from T cells, B-cell-depleted T cells, or PBMCs.

Germline loops: CDR1 SNHLY, CDR2 FYNNEI. Trimming shortened V by 4 bases and J by 5 bases, and 14 bases separated the two germline ends. This CDR3 comprises 14 residues. Per the original data handling: Researchers report that nucleated cell counts were estimated from reference gene primer amplification. Sequenced by immunoSEQ multiplex PCR; TCRdb stores in-frame clones only, minus some. V and J calls and clone size come straight from that table; D and trimming were deduced from the DNA. The sample consists of about 140,000 clones, 65% to 85% of them appearing once. Seattle participants joined during active infection and were tracked over time.

Specimen: peripheral blood. This chain joins TRBV2 and TRBJ2-5; maybe TRBD1 (5 bases). The clonotype was recovered from a man under 40 with COVID-19, enrolled during active disease. CDR3: CASSVDQGPETQYF. The CDR3 DNA sequence: TGTGCCAGCAGTGTAGATCAGGGCCCGGAGACCCAGTACTTC.